This T cell receptor (beta chain) was identified during a study of early T cells in non-severe SARS-CoV-2 infection. A word on this clonotype: Being one base from a much bigger clone, this may be a read error.

Attachment of unique molecular identifiers to individual cDNA molecules was performed. TCRdb processed the 5' RACE reads anew with MiXCR; each CDR3 protein has one entry. The table lists around 52,000 distinct CDR3 sequences, approximately 12% of them singletons. The CDR3 runs 17 residues. Germline CDR1 reads MGHRA; CDR2 reads YSYEKL. The V gene end was trimmed by 0 bases and the J gene end by 6 bases; junction bases not matched to a gene: 12. Sequencing was done on a sample of whole blood. J is TRBJ2-3 and V is TRBV4-1; TRBD2 agrees at 7 bases. This sequence was found in an adult who was a healthcare worker with PCR-confirmed SARS-CoV-2 infection or an uninfected control (not recorded which). CDR3 coding DNA: TGCGCCAGCAGCCAAGATATCAGCGGGGCCCAAGGCGATACGCAGTATTTT. Protein product: CASSQDISGAQGDTQYF.